These 6 T cell receptor beta chains were sequenced from one sample in a study of beta chain features in type 1 diabetes. Their antigens are not known. Study findings and constraints: In all four CD4+ subsets, TCRB CDR3 length was significantly, moderately reduced in type 1 diabetes.

The sequenced template was cDNA made from the entire isolated RNA. Sequenced by immunoSEQ multiplex PCR; TCRdb stores in-frame clones only, minus some. This table has approximately 730,000 clones, 13% appearing once. The source material was naive CD4+ T cells from blood. The receptor set was obtained from a man between 18 and 29 years old with type 1 diabetes.

This clone appeared a few times. V usage is TRBV7-3 and J usage is TRBJ1-1; TRBD1 matches 7 bases. V gave up 5 bases and J gave up 5 bases; unmatched junction bases: 8. Per the germline V gene, CDR1 is SGHTA and CDR2 is FQGTGA. The CDR3 has 14 amino acids. The CDR3 DNA reads as TGTGCCAGCAGCCTGGACAGGTGGAGTACTGAAGCTTTCTTT. Translation: CASSLDRWSTEAFF.

This clone was seen only a few times. This chain joins TRBV6-1 and TRBJ2-1, with D perhaps being TRBD1 or TRBD2 (6 bases each). The CDR3 totals 13 residues. Germline V gene sequence: CDR1 MNHNS, CDR2 SASEGT. V dropped 8 bases and J dropped 5 bases, with 13 bases sitting between them. CDR3 sequence (DNA): TGTGCCAGCGATAGGGGGGAGCACAATGAGCAGTTCTTC. It translates to CASDRGEHNEQFF.

This clone was observed a handful of times. J is TRBJ2-7 and V is TRBV29-1; 9 bases agree with TRBD1. This CDR3 contains 13 residues. The V segment lost 6 bases and the J segment 4 bases; nucleotides outside the gene matches: 7. CDR1 SQVTM and CDR2 ANQGSEA come from the germline V gene. The CDR3 DNA is TGCAGCGTCCAAGACAGGGGGAATTACGAGCAGTACTTC. Its translation is CSVQDRGNYEQYF.

Remarks on this clone: The sample has other DNA sequences that encode this CDR3 too. V and J are TRBV30 and TRBJ1-1; 7 bases are a match to TRBD1. The CDR3 loop spans 13 amino acids. Germline V gene sequence: CDR1 GTSNPN, CDR2 SVGIG (reference sequence). After removal of 1 base from V and 5 bases from J, the junction contained 4 bases not matched to a gene. CDR3 protein: CAWSGQGGTEAFF. The CDR3 DNA reads as TGTGCCTGGAGTGGTCAGGGGGGGACTGAAGCTTTCTTT.

The chain employs TRBV5-1 and TRBJ1-2; 8 bases align to TRBD1. The ends lost 0 bases at V and 6 bases at J; junction bases unmatched: 1. This CDR3 comprises 13 residues. Germline V gives CDR1 SGHRS, CDR2 YFSETQ. The CDR3 nucleotides read TGCGCCAGCAGCTTGGGGACAGGGAATGGCTACACCTTC. Its protein product is CASSLGTGNGYTF. The whole variable domain, remainder taken from reference TRBV5-1 and TRBJ1-2, is KAGVTQTPRYLIKTRGQQVTLSCSPISGHRSVSWYQQTPGQGLQFLFEYFSETQRNKGNFPGRFSGRQFSNSRSEMNVSTLELGDSALYLCASSLGTGNGYTFGSGTRLTVV.

This clone was observed a handful of times. The chain recombines TRBV5-4 with TRBJ2-6; 8 bases map to TRBD1. CDR1 is SGHNT, CDR2 YYREEE, per germline (reference sequence). V shed 4 bases and J 3 bases; nucleotides not matched to a gene: 3. The CDR3 sequence is 15 residues long. CDR3 in amino acids: CASSAGGHGANVLTF. CDR3 bases: TGTGCCAGCAGCGCAGGGGGCCATGGGGCCAACGTCCTGACTTTC.